The 20 T cell receptor beta chains below were found in one sample sequenced in a study of regulatory and conventional T cells in RAG deficiency (dated by TCRdb to 2015 to 2018). Receptor amplification or capture employed the immunoSEQ multiplex PCR assay. Entries here come from immuneACCESS through TCRdb and include only in-frame sequences with V and J called. Some clones fail to appear in such tables; in the studies checked, an unresolved V gene covers under half of the shortfall, and the cause of the remainder is unknown. Counted in this sample were roughly 45,000 clones; about 87% of them appeared once. The top ten clones comprise 0.4% to 0.55% of the sample. Before genomic DNA was extracted, conventional CD4+ T cells were isolated from blood as CD25-low CD127-high cells. These data also featured in a second study, about regulatory T cells. As described in the second report: For the multiplex PCR, 52 forward TRBV primers and 13 reverse TRBJ primers were used, and amplification bias was corrected with both assay-based and computational methods.

Sequenced sample: CD4+ effector T cells sorted from blood. The origin of the receptors is a human donor in good health.

This clone was observed a single time. The chain employs TRBV6-5 and TRBJ1-4; 7 bases align to TRBD1. V lost 4 bases to trimming and J lost 2 bases; unmatched junction nucleotides: 7. CDR3 length equals 16 residues. Germline lookup yields CDR1 MNHEY and CDR2 SVGAGI. The CDR3 here is CASSSGQRTTNEKLFF. CDR3 DNA: TGTGCCAGCAGTTCGGGACAGAGAACTACTAATGAAAAACTGTTTTTT.

This rearrangement joins TRBV2 to TRBJ2-2; 7 bases match TRBD2. Losses at the gene ends were 7 bases for V and 1 base for J; bases not matched to a gene: 6. This CDR3 has 15 amino acids. Germline assignment: CDR1 SNHLY and CDR2 FYNNEI. The DNA for the CDR3 is TGTGCCAGCAAGGGCCCTAGCGGGAACACCGGGGAGCTGTTTTTT. Its protein product is CASKGPSGNTGELFF.

The V and J genes are TRBV5-1 and TRBJ2-3, with 7 bases lining up with TRBD1. The CDR3 runs to 15 residues. The germline gives CDR1 SGHRS, CDR2 YFSETQ. After removal of 5 bases from V and 2 bases from J, the junction contained 8 bases not matched to a gene. Here the CDR3 reads CASRKTGDHTDTQYF. CDR3 bases: TGCGCCAGCAGAAAAACAGGGGACCACACAGATACGCAGTATTTT.

The chain employs TRBV25-1 and TRBJ2-5, with D possibly being TRBD2 (5 bases). The CDR3 extends over 12 amino acids. V lost 8 bases to trimming and J lost 6 bases, with 13 bases between them. Germline V CDR1 and CDR2: MGHDK, SYGVNS. The DNA of the CDR3 is TGTGCCAGCCGCCTCACTAGTCAGACCCAGTACTTC. Translating it yields CASRLTSQTQYF.

The chain employs TRBV29-1 and TRBJ1-3; maybe TRBD1 (5 bases). Trimming took off 4 bases at V and 3 bases at J, with 7 bases between the two ends. Germline V CDR1 and CDR2: SQVTM, ANQGSEA. This CDR3 is built from 12 residues. In DNA, the CDR3 is TGCAGCGTTGGGGGGAGTGGAAACACCATATATTTT. Its protein product is CSVGGSGNTIYF. Based on the CDR3 plus reference TRBV29-1 and TRBJ1-3, the full variable domain is SAVISQKPSRDICQRGTSLTIQCQVDSQVTMMFWYRQQPGQSLTLIATANQGSEATYESGFVIDKFPISRPNLTFSTLTVSNMSPEDSSIYLCSVGGSGNTIYFGEGSWLTVV.

The rearrangement links TRBV6-5 to TRBJ2-5; TRBD1 might be the D (5 bases). V gave up 7 bases and J gave up 5 bases, with 11 bases separating them. The CDR3 is 12 residues long. Germline CDR1 is MNHEY and CDR2 is SVGAGI. Written as DNA, the CDR3 is TGTGCCAGCAACGTAGGGGTTGAGACCCAGTACTTC. Translating it yields CASNVGVETQYF.

The chain couples TRBV28 to TRBJ2-2, with D perhaps TRBD1 (5 bases). The ends were cut back, 3 bases at V and 6 bases at J, with 14 bases in the middle. Germline V gene data show CDR1 as MDHEN and CDR2 as SYDVKM. The CDR3 consists of 15 residues. CDR3 region: CASSFASRGSGELFF. The CDR3 DNA sequence: TGTGCCAGCAGTTTCGCGTCAAGGGGTTCCGGGGAGCTGTTTTTT.

The chain uses TRBV9 and TRBJ1-2; D unclear. Per germline, CDR1 SGDLS and CDR2 YYNGEE. V shed 0 bases and J shed 0 bases, with 0 bases lying between them. This CDR3 has 12 amino acids. The CDR3 DNA is TGTGCCAGCAGCGTAGCTAACTATGGCTACACCTTC. It translates to CASSVANYGYTF. Combining the CDR3 with reference TRBV9 and TRBJ1-2 gives the whole variable domain DSGVTQTPKHLITATGQRVTLRCSPRSGDLSVYWYQQSLDQGLQFLIQYYNGEERAKGNILERFSAQQFPDLHSELNLSSLELGDSALYFCASSVANYGYTFGSGTRLTVV.

The chain is built from TRBV4-1 and TRBJ1-2; TRBD1 matches at 9 bases. The CDR3 sequence is 13 residues long. Germline-derived CDR1 and CDR2 are MGHRA and YSYEKL. The J segment lost 4 bases and the V segment lost 3 bases, leaving 0 bases of the junction unmatched. The CDR3 is CASSQGQGYGYTF. In DNA form, the CDR3 reads TGCGCCAGCAGCCAGGGACAGGGCTATGGCTACACCTTC.

The chain joins TRBV5-8 to TRBJ1-2; 9 nucleotides align to TRBD1. The CDR3 contains 16 residues. V lost 4 bases and J lost 8; bases outside the gene matches: 15. The germline gives CDR1 SGHTS, CDR2 YDEGEE. CDR3 region: CASSGPGQGGREGYTF. In DNA, the CDR3 is TGTGCCAGCAGCGGCCCGGGACAGGGCGGCCGTGAGGGCTACACCTTC.

The count of this clone is one. The genes are TRBV6-6 and TRBJ1-6; D unresolved. V lost 1 base, J lost 7 bases, and 8 bases lay in between. This CDR3 is built from 14 residues. Germline CDR1 is MNHNY and CDR2 is SVGAGI (reference sequence). The CDR3 DNA reads TGTGCCAGCAGTTACTTGTCCAGGAATTCACCCCTCCACTTT. This gives the protein CASSYLSRNSPLHF.

This rearrangement joins TRBV7-2 to TRBJ2-7; D not certain. Germline V gene data show CDR1 as SGHTA and CDR2 as FQGNSA. This CDR3 region has 12 residues. The V and J ends lost 4 bases and 7 bases respectively, with 11 bases between them. This CDR3 is CASSYGPREQYF. The DNA for the CDR3 is TGTGCCAGCAGCTACGGTCCTCGGGAGCAGTACTTC.

V gene TRBV28 combines with J gene TRBJ2-2, with 11 positions matching TRBD1. V shed 4 bases, J shed 7 bases, and the junction held 8 bases outside the gene matches. The germline CDR1 and CDR2 sequences are MDHEN and SYDVKM. The CDR3 loop spans 16 amino acids. The CDR3 bases are TGTGCCAGCAGTTCGATTGGACAGGGGGCAGGCGGGGAGCTGTTTTTT. Translated, it gives CASSSIGQGAGGELFF.

This clone was recorded only once. The rearrangement joins TRBV2 to TRBJ1-4; a weak D match, TRBD1 (6 bases). The germline CDR1 and CDR2 sequences are SNHLY and FYNNEI. This CDR3 spans 15 amino acids. Trimming took off 7 bases at V and 0 bases at J, with 12 bases between the two ends. As DNA, the CDR3 is TGTGCCAGCAACAGGGACGGTGCAACTAATGAAAAACTGTTTTTT. Protein: CASNRDGATNEKLFF. Full variable domain (outside the CDR3, taken from reference TRBV2 and TRBJ1-4): EPEVTQTPSHQVTQMGQEVILRCVPISNHLYFYWYRQILGQKVEFLVSFYNNEISEKSEIFDDQFSVERPDGSNFTLKIRSTKLEDSAMYFCASNRDGATNEKLFFGSGTQLSVL.

The J gene is TRBJ2-7, the V gene TRBV5-4, with a possible D match to TRBD1 (6 bases). This CDR3 has 13 amino acids. Germline CDR1 SGHNT, CDR2 YYREEE (reference sequence). The germline V and J ends were trimmed by 0 bases and 4 bases, with 8 bases remaining between them. This CDR3 reads CASSLDGQYEQYF. The CDR3 DNA sequence: TGTGCCAGCAGCTTGGATGGACAGTACGAGCAGTACTTC.

The chain joins TRBV9 to TRBJ1-2; D might be TRBD1 (5 bases). Trimming removed 4 bases from V and 6 bases from J, with 19 bases in between. The CDR3 length is 15 residues. Germline CDR1 is SGDLS and CDR2 is YYNGEE. The CDR3 is CASSPRWGRDHGYTF. DNA for the CDR3: TGTGCCAGCAGCCCAAGATGGGGCAGGGACCATGGCTACACCTTC.

This clone occurred once. At the DNA level, this CDR3 is encoded by other sequences in the same sample as well. J is TRBJ2-3 and V is TRBV9; D is possibly TRBD2 (6 bases). CDR3 length: 16 residues. Germline V gene data show CDR1 as SGDLS and CDR2 as YYNGEE. V lost 5 bases to trimming and J lost 0 bases, with 16 bases between them. Here the CDR3 DNA reads TGTGCCAGCAGTGTCGAGCGGGTCTCTAGCACAGATACGCAGTATTTT. The encoded protein is CASSVERVSSTDTQYF.

This chain joins TRBV5-1 and TRBJ1-3; D not certain. The CDR3 loop spans 15 amino acids. CDR1 and CDR2 from the germline V gene are SGHRS and YFSETQ. V was pared by 0 bases and J by 1 base, with 8 bases between. Here the CDR3 reads CASSLGRPSGNTIYF. The CDR3 nucleotides read TGCGCCAGCAGCTTGGGACGGCCGTCTGGAAACACCATATATTTT.

The chain joins TRBV19 to TRBJ1-3; D not resolved. Trimming removed 0 bases at V and 2 bases at J, with 17 bases between. Germline CDR1 LNHDA, CDR2 SQIVND (reference sequence). This CDR3 comprises 18 residues. The CDR3 DNA sequence: TGTGCCAGTAGTATAGAGTTGGTTCGGGCAGAAACTGGAAACACCATATATTTT. It translates to CASSIELVRAETGNTIYF.

V and J are TRBV9 and TRBJ2-2; tentative D call: TRBD2 (6 bases). In germline, CDR1 is SGDLS, CDR2 YYNGEE. The CDR3 runs 16 residues. V shed 4 bases and J shed 1 base, with 14 bases lying between them. This CDR3 is CASSFRAGGNTGELFF. The DNA of the CDR3 is TGTGCCAGCAGCTTTCGAGCCGGGGGGAACACCGGGGAGCTGTTTTTT. The complete variable domain, with remaining parts taken from reference TRBV9 and TRBJ2-2, reads DSGVTQTPKHLITATGQRVTLRCSPRSGDLSVYWYQQSLDQGLQFLIQYYNGEERAKGNILERFSAQQFPDLHSELNLSSLELGDSALYFCASSFRAGGNTGELFFGEGSRLTVL.